A single T cell receptor beta chain is shown here with its context. Its antigen is currently unknown. The data stem from a study of cytomegalovirus exposure and HLA in healthy donors. PCR was performed using 60 Vbeta and 13 Jbeta primers. Profiled with immunoSEQ multiplex PCR; TCRdb holds only in-frame clones, not every one. This sample contains around 200,000 clones. Germline lookup yields CDR1 LNHDA and CDR2 SQIVND (reference sequence). CDR3 length: 16 residues. V was cut by 5 bases and J by 0 bases, with 17 bases left in between. Study-wide results and limits: Accurate prediction of HLA-A and HLA-B alleles (for most subjects) was reportedly achieved from TCR beta sequences. Among donors in an Asian-associated ancestry cluster, a later analysis reportedly found fewer N-insertions than the roughly 700-donor mean. Earlier results showed most TCR beta V segments being productive about 90% or about 30% of the time. The study had only CMV serostatus as immune exposure information.

The rearrangement links TRBV19 to TRBJ2-7, with D possibly matching TRBD2 (5 bases). Sequenced sample: PBMCs. This TCR derives from a girl aged 2 to 10 in good health and CMV-seropositive. The CDR3 reads CASSEGTGKSSYEQYF. For the CDR3, the DNA is TGTGCCAGTAGTGAGGGCACCGGGAAGAGCTCCTACGAGCAGTACTTC.